One T cell receptor beta chain is described in this entry. Its antigen is currently unknown. Replicate PCRs for sorted subsets used around 200 ng DNA; this equaled 25,000 to 30,000 T cell genomes. Libraries were prepared by immunoSEQ multiplex PCR; TCRdb keeps only in-frame clonotypes and omits some of them. Of a few hundred thousand clones detected, roughly 97% appear once; the ten largest clones hold around 0.058%. Germline CDR1 SGHTA, CDR2 FQGTGA. The CDR3 has 15 residues. This specimen belongs to a study of shared clonotypes between healthy human individuals. Findings and limits, study-wide: Clonotype sharing across a few donors was observed for 5% to 6.5% of naive CD4 clonotypes. Non-shared clonotypes showed lower generation probabilities than clonotypes common to all four donors.

The chain uses TRBV7-3 and TRBJ2-5; 10 bases line up with TRBD2. The J call is uncertain, as TRBJ2-7 better fits the DNA end. Sequenced material: naive CD4+ T cells sorted from blood. The subset is: CD45RA+ positively selected. The receptor was derived from a woman in her twenties or thirties in good health. The CDR3 sequence is CASSPDSGRIYEQYF. The CDR3 DNA follows: TGTGCCAGCAGCCCGGATAGCGGGAGGATCTACGAGCAGTACTTC.